These 21 T cell receptor beta chains originate from one sample sequenced in a study of shared clonotypes between healthy human individuals. Generated by immunoSEQ multiplex PCR, the TCRdb table keeps only in-frame clones and is missing some. Of around 1 million clones listed, about 80% are singletons. The sequenced material came from memory CD4+ T cells sorted from blood. Subset defined: CD45RA-negative fraction. These receptors came from a man between 18 and 29 years old in good health.

J is TRBJ1-3 and V is TRBV2; the D is unclear. V gave up 7 bases and J gave up 1 base, with 14 bases separating them. This CDR3 has 15 amino acids. CDR1 SNHLY and CDR2 FYNNEI come from the germline V gene. The CDR3 is CASIPQSVSGNTIYF. CDR3 DNA sequence: TGTGCCAGCATCCCCCAGAGTGTTTCTGGAAACACCATATATTTT.

The chain combines TRBV18 with TRBJ2-1, with TRBD2 identical over 8 bases. In germline, CDR1 is KGHSH, CDR2 LQKENI. There are 14 residues in the CDR3. Trimming at V came to 2 bases and at J to 7 bases, leaving 4 bases not matched to a gene. This chain's CDR3 is CASSPFVAGNEQFF. The CDR3 DNA is TGTGCCAGCTCACCATTCGTAGCGGGAAATGAGCAGTTCTTC.

In DNA, the CDR3 is TGTGCCAGCAGCAAGGGGACTAGCGGGGAGGGTACGCAGTATTTT. Translation: CASSKGTSGEGTQYF. V usage is TRBV6-1 and J usage is TRBJ2-3, with TRBD2 matching over 13 bases. J was trimmed by 8 bases and V by 6 bases; bases with no gene match: 8. Germline-derived CDR1 and CDR2 are MNHNS and SASEGT. The CDR3 is 15 residues long.

This clone came up a few times. Other DNA sequences within the sample encode an identical CDR3. The V gene is TRBV5-1, the J gene TRBJ2-7, with 12 bases identical to TRBD2. Germline CDR1 reads SGHRS; CDR2 reads YFSETQ. This CDR3 has 14 residues. With 4 bases clipped from V and 3 bases from J, the junction kept 2 bases outside the gene matches. CDR3 bases: TGCGCCAGCAGCCCGACTAGCGGGAGCTACGAGCAGTACTTC. This translates into CASSPTSGSYEQYF.

The V gene is TRBV28, the J gene TRBJ2-7; no firm D call. The CDR3 is 13 residues long. With 6 bases removed from V and 3 bases from J, the gap between germline ends came to 12 bases. The germline gives CDR1 MDHEN, CDR2 SYDVKM. The CDR3 bases are TGTGCCAGCAGCCTAGGCGCCCACTACGAGCAGTACTTC. It is translated as CASSLGAHYEQYF.

The genes are TRBV30 and TRBJ2-5, with D perhaps matching TRBD1 (5 bases). This CDR3 region has 12 residues. Trimming shortened V by 2 bases and J by 4 bases, and 8 bases separated the two germline ends. The germline V gene has CDR1 GTSNPN and CDR2 SVGIG (reference sequence). CDR3 residues: CAWSTQGETQYF. DNA of the CDR3: TGTGCCTGGAGTACCCAGGGAGAGACCCAGTACTTC.

The gene calls are TRBV29-1 and TRBJ2-5; 10 bases are shared with TRBD1. TRBJ2-7 explains the end of the DNA better; the J call may be wrong. This CDR3 spans 13 amino acids. Germline lookup yields CDR1 SQVTM and CDR2 ANQGSEA. CDR3 bases: TGCAGCGTCGGCGGGACAGGGGCCTACGAGCAGTACTTC. Its protein is CSVGGTGAYEQYF.

The genes are TRBV6-1 and TRBJ2-7; D may be TRBD1 (6 bases). V shed 3 bases and J shed 4 bases, with 16 bases lying between them. Germline V lookup: CDR1 MNHNS, CDR2 SASEGT. The CDR3 loop spans 15 amino acids. This chain's CDR3 is CASSEGPRGSYEQYF. CDR3 coding DNA: TGTGCCAGCAGTGAGGGACCCAGGGGTTCGTACGAGCAGTACTTC.

The V and J genes are TRBV28 and TRBJ1-6, with D possibly TRBD1 on 5 matching bases. The CDR3 totals 13 residues. Trimming cost V 6 bases and J 6 bases, with 9 bases left between them. Per the germline V gene, CDR1 is MDHEN and CDR2 is SYDVKM. The DNA of the CDR3 is TGTGCCAGCAGACAGGACCTTAATTCACCCCTCCACTTT. Translated: CASRQDLNSPLHF.

This clone has just a few counts. The chain recombines TRBV21-1 with TRBJ2-4; the tabulated D call, TRBD2, remains unverified against the DNA. TRBV21-1 is flagged as a pseudogene. CDR3 length: 16 residues. In DNA, the CDR3 is TGTGCCAGCAGCAAAGCGAACCTTAGCAACAAAAACATTCAGTACTTC. Residues: CASSKANLSNKNIQYF.

This chain joins TRBV7-9 and TRBJ2-3; no clear D. V was clipped by 2 bases and J by 0 bases, with 12 bases between them. This CDR3 comprises 16 residues. Germline V CDR1 and CDR2: SEHNR, FQNEAQ (reference sequence). The DNA of the CDR3 is TGTGCCAGCAGCTTAAATCCTACTCCTAGCACAGATACGCAGTATTTT. This gives the protein CASSLNPTPSTDTQYF.

The genes are TRBV5-1 and TRBJ1-5; the D is unclear. This CDR3 has 14 amino acids. The ends were cut back, 4 bases at V and 5 bases at J, with 13 bases in the middle. Germline V gene data show CDR1 as SGHRS and CDR2 as YFSETQ. The CDR3 bases are TGCGCCAGCAGCCCCGGACTGCTGCATCAGCCCCAGCATTTT. Protein: CASSPGLLHQPQHF.

V and J are TRBV30 and TRBJ1-5; D not certain. Trimming pared 2 bases from V and 0 bases from J, leaving 14 bases between. Germline CDR1 and CDR2: GTSNPN and SVGIG (reference sequence). This CDR3 comprises 16 residues. The CDR3 bases are TGTGCCTGGAGTTCACCGACGGGATATAGCAATCAGCCCCAGCATTTT. As protein: CAWSSPTGYSNQPQHF.

The count of this clone is one. The rearrangement links TRBV4-1 to TRBJ2-5; the match to TRBD2 covers 7 bases. From germline, CDR1 is MGHRA and CDR2 YSYEKL. Trimming at V came to 3 bases and at J to 1 base, leaving 8 bases not matched to a gene. The length of the CDR3 is 16 residues. CDR3 protein: CASSQGGGTFQETQYF. CDR3 sequence (DNA): TGCGCCAGCAGCCAGGGGGGAGGGACTTTCCAAGAGACCCAGTACTTC.

V is TRBV28 and J is TRBJ2-5, with 8 nucleotides matching TRBD1. Germline V gives CDR1 MDHEN, CDR2 SYDVKM. The CDR3 runs 15 residues. V trimming: 3 bases; J trimming: 1 base; junction bases outside the gene matches: 4. DNA for the CDR3: TGTGCCAGCAGTTTGGCGGGGACAGGCCAAGAGACCCAGTACTTC. It specifies CASSLAGTGQETQYF.

Details on this clone: The same CDR3 is also encoded by other DNA sequences in this sample. The rearrangement joins TRBV5-1 to TRBJ1-1, with D possibly matching TRBD1 (5 bases). The CDR3 runs 14 residues. The germline CDR1 and CDR2 sequences are SGHRS and YFSETQ. The germline V and J ends were trimmed by 0 bases and 5 bases, with 11 bases remaining between them. This CDR3 is CASSLGQGRTEAFF. DNA for the CDR3: TGCGCCAGCAGCTTGGGCCAGGGACGGACTGAAGCTTTCTTT.

V gene TRBV21-1 combines with J gene TRBJ1-6; TRBD1 reflects the table's D call only, with no check against the DNA. TRBV21-1 is a pseudogene. This CDR3 spans 16 amino acids. In DNA form, the CDR3 reads TGTGCCAGCAGCGTACGGGACATTCCCATGTATTCACCCCTCCACTTT. It codes for CASSVRDIPMYSPLHF.

The chain combines TRBV4-3 with TRBJ2-2, with 8 bases fitting TRBD2. This CDR3 is 16 amino acids long. The germline V gene encodes CDR1 LGHNA and CDR2 YSLEER. V shed 0 bases and J 5 bases; nucleotides not matched to a gene: 5. CDR3: CASSQDPGGKTGELFF. The CDR3 bases are TGCGCCAGCAGCCAAGATCCGGGAGGGAAGACCGGGGAGCTGTTTTTT.

The rearrangement uses TRBV4-3 and TRBJ2-7; 10 bases fit TRBD1. The CDR3 is 17 residues long. The V gene's germline CDR1 is LGHNA and CDR2 YSLEER. Unmatched junction bases numbered 6, after V lost 1 base and J lost 0 bases. CDR3 amino acids: CASSQVLTGGFSYEQYF. The CDR3 nucleotides are TGCGCCAGCAGCCAAGTCTTGACAGGGGGCTTCTCCTACGAGCAGTACTTC.

The V gene is TRBV4-3, the J gene TRBJ2-3; D possibly uses TRBD1 or TRBD2 (5 bases each). The germline V gene has CDR1 LGHNA and CDR2 YSLEER. Trimming stripped 1 base from V and 8 bases from J, with 13 bases between. This CDR3 region has 14 residues. The CDR3 nucleotides are TGCGCCAGCAGCCAAGGAGGGAAGGGGTCTACGCAGTATTTT. Translating it yields CASSQGGKGSTQYF.

V usage is TRBV5-1 and J usage is TRBJ1-2; possible D gene TRBD1, 5 bases. Looked up from germline, CDR1 is SGHRS and CDR2 is YFSETQ. Trimming cost V 8 bases and J 0 bases, with 17 bases left between them. This CDR3 is built from 15 residues. The CDR3 is CASSGTGLANYGYTF. In nucleotides, the CDR3 is TGCGCCAGTTCCGGGACGGGCTTAGCTAACTATGGCTACACCTTC.